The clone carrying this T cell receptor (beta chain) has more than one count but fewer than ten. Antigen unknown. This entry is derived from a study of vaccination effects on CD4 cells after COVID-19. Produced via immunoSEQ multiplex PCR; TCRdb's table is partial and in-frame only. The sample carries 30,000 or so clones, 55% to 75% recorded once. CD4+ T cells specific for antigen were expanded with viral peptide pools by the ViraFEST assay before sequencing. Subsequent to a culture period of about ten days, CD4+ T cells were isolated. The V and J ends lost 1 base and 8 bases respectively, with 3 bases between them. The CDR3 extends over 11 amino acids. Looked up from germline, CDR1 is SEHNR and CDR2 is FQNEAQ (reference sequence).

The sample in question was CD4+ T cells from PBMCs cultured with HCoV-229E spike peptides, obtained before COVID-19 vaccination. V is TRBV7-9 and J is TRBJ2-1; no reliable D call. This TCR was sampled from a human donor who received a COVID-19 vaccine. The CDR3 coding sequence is TGTGCCAGCAGCTTAGTTGATGAGCAGTTCTTC. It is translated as CASSLVDEQFF.